This TCR beta chain was identified in a study of blood T cell repertoires in COVID-19 (TCRdb year 2020). General notes on the study: Samples from collaborators originated in the United States, Italy and Spain and spanned both the acute and convalescent phases of COVID-19. The prospective study material was composed of cDNA or gDNA derived from T cells, B-cell-depleted T cells, or PBMCs. Deeply sampled blood TCRbeta repertoires from subjects exposed to, actively infected with, or recovered from COVID-19 were included in the dataset. A freely available public database, intended as a resource for researchers studying the immune response to SARS-CoV-2, is where the repertoires were released. Samples came from the ongoing ImmuneRACE study (first 160 participants) plus 1,254 subjects from 6 global collaborators. The sample metadata nearly always contained a de-identified subject ID, COVID-19 status, age in years and sex. Where available, HLA class I and class II types were taken from metadata supplied by the sample provider and were not determined by assay-based typing.

On this clone itself: Its specific antigen is unknown. No base-level quality is on record; no much larger clone is a single base apart.

TCRbeta CDR3 regions were amplified from genomic DNA by means of the immunoSEQ Assay, a bias-controlled multiplex PCR. The original pipeline was this. Within the assay, amplification of reference gene primers was used to estimate how many nucleated cells each sample contained. To quantify the absolute abundance of each unique TCRbeta CDR3 rearrangement, sequence reads were collapsed and filtered. For each sample, productive Simpson clonality was calculated as the square root of Simpson's diversity index across productive rearrangements. The source is immuneACCESS, and TCRdb retained only in-frame sequences with V and J called. Part of the clones is not carried over; for the studies checked, unresolved V genes explain less than half of this, and the remainder is unexplained. That table gives V, J and clone size, and the DNA gave D and trimming. The sample table lists more than 95,000 clones, over 75% of them with a count of one. Roughly 8% of the sample is in the top ten clones.

The collaborating institutions used their own protocols to collect whole blood in K2EDTA tubes. Collaborator samples were shipped for TCRbeta analysis as frozen whole blood, isolated PBMCs, or DNA extracted from either sample type. V lost 4 bases and J lost 0 bases; the stretch between them is 10 bases long. The germline V gene (reference sequence) supplies CDR1 LGHDT and CDR2 YNNKEL. The CDR3 contains 15 residues, cysteine and phenylalanine counted. Only the CDR3 part of the read is kept: 45 bases, read in frame from the first base. The research as a whole found: Clinical and demographic metadata were provided uncurated, with the amount varying by source and participant.

Material: peripheral blood. This clonotype was obtained from a man aged 45-65 years with acute or convalescent COVID-19. The sequence is built from TRBV3-1 (or the pseudogene TRBV3-2) and TRBJ1-3; possibly the D gene is TRBD1, per 6 matching bases. CDR3 loop: CASSLTGLSGNTIYF. The DNA reads TGTGCCAGCAGCCTGACAGGCCTCTCTGGAAACACCATATATTTT.